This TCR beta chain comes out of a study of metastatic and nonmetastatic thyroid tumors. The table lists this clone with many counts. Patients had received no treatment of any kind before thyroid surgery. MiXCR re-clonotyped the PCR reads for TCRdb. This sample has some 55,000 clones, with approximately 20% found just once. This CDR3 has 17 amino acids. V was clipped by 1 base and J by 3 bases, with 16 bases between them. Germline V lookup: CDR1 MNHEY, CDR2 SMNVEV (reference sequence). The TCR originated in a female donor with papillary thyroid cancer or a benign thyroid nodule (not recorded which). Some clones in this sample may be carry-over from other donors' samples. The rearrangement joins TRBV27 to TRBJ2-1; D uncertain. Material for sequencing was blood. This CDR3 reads CASSLYSVSWSYNEQFF. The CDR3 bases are TGTGCCAGCAGTTTATATTCCGTGAGTTGGAGCTACAATGAGCAGTTCTTC.